This T cell receptor beta chain is drawn from a study of T-cell memory formation after mild COVID-19. Study-level results: Contracting CD4+ clones lay largely in CM and EM, with CD8+ ones residing in EMRA. CD4+ bias marked clones expanding day 15 to 37, unlike balanced contracting clones. Pre-infection memory already had some responding clones, implying cross-reactive memory joined.

CDR1 and CDR2 from the germline V gene are SGHTA and FQGNSA. The CDR3 is 14 residues long. V shed 3 bases and J shed 5 bases, with 12 bases lying between them. This clonotype has a handful of counts. Its antigen is undetermined. TCR alpha and TCR beta cDNA libraries carrying sample barcodes and UMIs came from 5'RACE with constant-segment primers. TCRdb reprocessed the 5' RACE reads via MiXCR and lists one record per CDR3 protein. This repertoire shows hundreds of thousands of distinct CDR3 sequences, over 25% found once; its top ten account for approximately 15%. The chain is built from TRBV7-2 and TRBJ2-3, with D possibly matching TRBD1 (6 bases). This TCR was sampled from an adult woman who had mild COVID-19 (a few samples of this study predate the infection). Cell type and time point are not known. The sequenced material came from PBMCs or a T cell subset sorted from them (not recorded which). The CDR3 spells CASSFLLGGDTQYF. For the CDR3, the DNA is TGTGCCAGCAGCTTTTTATTAGGGGGAGATACGCAGTATTTT.